This TCR beta chain emerged from a study of monozygotic twins with inflammatory bowel disease. The CDR3 loop spans 16 amino acids. Germline loops: CDR1 SGHVS, CDR2 FQNEAQ. TCRdb re-called the 5' RACE reads and gives one entry per CDR3 protein, without DNA. The sample is made up of approximately 390,000 distinct CDR3 sequences, and the top ten hold roughly 2.5% of it. Note on this clonotype: The target antigen is unknown.

General observations from the study: For IBD, no single strong associated signal or clonotype was supported. Especially with disease activity, IBD patients had fewer clonotypes in common with others than healthy twins did.

Sequenced input: blood. This rearrangement joins TRBV7-8 to TRBJ2-1; checking the TCRdb D call of TRBD2 is not possible without DNA. This sequence was found in a human donor with ulcerative colitis or Crohn's disease, or a healthy co-twin of an affected twin (not recorded which). CDR3 loop: CATEAGGYGSYNEQFF.